The next 18 T cell receptor beta chains were all read from a single sample in a study of Siglec-9 on CD8 T cells in melanoma. The protocol was immunoSEQ multiplex PCR, while the TCRdb copy is restricted to in-frame clones and leaves out a portion. Among approximately 35,000 clones, roughly four fifths were seen once, and the ten largest hold approximately 1.8%. The material sequenced was Siglec-9- CD8+ T cells sorted from blood. The receptors shown here come from a human donor in good health.

The J gene is TRBJ2-7, the V gene TRBV11-2; no firm D call. The germline CDR1 and CDR2 sequences are SGHAT and FQNNGV. The length of the CDR3 is 15 residues. Trimming stripped 0 bases from V and 3 bases from J, with 12 bases between. The CDR3 here is CASSLEPGFGYEQYF. CDR3 bases: TGTGCCAGCAGCTTAGAGCCGGGTTTCGGCTACGAGCAGTACTTC.

This chain uses TRBV6-5 with TRBJ2-7, with D hard to call. The V end was cut by 2 bases, the J end by 3 bases, with 2 bases between. Per the germline V gene, CDR1 is MNHEY and CDR2 is SVGAGI. The CDR3 runs 11 residues. The CDR3 nucleotides are TGTGCCAGCAGTTACAACTACGAGCAGTACTTC. It encodes CASSYNYEQYF.

The rearrangement uses TRBV10-3 and TRBJ2-5; no firm D call. Germline V gene sequence: CDR1 ENHRY, CDR2 SYGVKD. The V gene lost 0 bases and the J gene lost 4 bases, with 12 bases spanning the gap. This CDR3 contains 15 residues. The DNA for the CDR3 is TGTGCCATCAGTGAGTCGGGCCGCTTAGGAGAGACCCAGTACTTC. Translated: CAISESGRLGETQYF.

CDR3 nucleotide sequence: TGCGCCAGCAGCTGGGGACAGGGTCATACTGAAGCTTTCTTT. This encodes CASSWGQGHTEAFF. V and J are TRBV5-1 and TRBJ1-1, with 9 bases aligning to TRBD1. V gave up 3 bases and J gave up 5 bases; unmatched junction bases: 5. The CDR3 runs to 14 residues. CDR1 and CDR2 from the germline V gene are SGHRS and YFSETQ.

The chain recombines TRBV7-8 with TRBJ1-1; weak D call: TRBD1 (5 bases). The germline V gene encodes CDR1 SGHVS and CDR2 FQNEAQ. V was pared by 10 bases and J by 8 bases, with 17 bases between. CDR3 length: 12 residues. The CDR3: CATRKGLQEAFF. The CDR3 DNA reads TGTGCCACGCGGAAGGGGCTTCAAGAAGCTTTCTTT.

The chain joins TRBV11-2 to TRBJ2-4, with TRBD1 identical over 7 bases. Germline CDR1 is SGHAT and CDR2 is FQNNGV. CDR3 length: 17 amino acids. J lost 8 bases, V lost 5 bases, and 18 bases had no gene match. CDR3 nucleotides: TGTGCCAGCAGCGACCCAATCGGCAGGGGGTACGGTGACATTCAGTACTTC. It is translated as CASSDPIGRGYGDIQYF.

The rearrangement uses TRBV4-1 and TRBJ1-6, with 7 bases lining up with TRBD1. V was clipped by 1 base and J by 3 bases; unmatched bases: 6. The CDR3 spans 17 residues. CDR1 and CDR2 from the germline V gene are MGHRA and YSYEKL. CDR3 in DNA: TGCGCCAGCAGCCAAGGGGCTCCAGGGGGCTATAATTCACCCCTCCACTTT. Protein sequence: CASSQGAPGGYNSPLHF.

Note on this clone: The junction does not match germline at one end; this may be a read error. The V call is TRBV14, the J call TRBJ2-7; maybe TRBD2 (5 bases). The germline gives CDR1 SGHDN, CDR2 FVKESK. This CDR3 region has 16 residues. In nucleotides, the CDR3 is TGTGCCAGCAACCAATGTCGGGGTGCTGACTCCTACGAGCAGTACTTC. It is translated as CASNQCRGADSYEQYF.

V usage is TRBV7-6 and J usage is TRBJ2-7; 12 nucleotides match TRBD1. The germline CDR1 and CDR2 sequences are SGHVS and FNYEAQ. The J segment lost 2 bases and the V segment lost 3 bases, leaving 2 bases of the junction unmatched. The CDR3 sequence is 15 residues long. Here the CDR3 DNA reads TGTGCCAGCAGCTTGGGACAGGGGGCCGCCTACGAGCAGTACTTC. Protein: CASSLGQGAAYEQYF.

This chain uses TRBV11-2 with TRBJ1-5, with D possibly TRBD1 on 5 matching bases. The V gene's germline CDR1 is SGHAT and CDR2 FQNNGV. The germline V and J ends were trimmed by 1 base and 5 bases, with 9 bases remaining between them. CDR3 length equals 14 residues. The CDR3 reads CASSLGGFDQPQHF. DNA of the CDR3: TGTGCCAGCAGCTTAGGGGGGTTCGATCAGCCCCAGCATTTT.

The count of this clone is one. The rearrangement links TRBV5-6 to TRBJ1-4, with D unclear. Trimming left V 4 bases short and J 7 bases short, with 14 bases between. The CDR3 covers 14 residues. Germline V gives CDR1 SGHDT, CDR2 YYEEEE. This CDR3 reads CASSIGVGGEKLFF. The CDR3 coding sequence is TGTGCCAGCAGCATCGGGGTTGGCGGTGAAAAACTGTTTTTT. Full variable domain (remainder filled in from reference TRBV5-6 and TRBJ1-4): DAGVTQSPTHLIKTRGQQVTLRCSPKSGHDTVSWYQQALGQGPQFIFQYYEEEERQRGNFPDRFSGHQFPNYSSELNVNALLLGDSALYLCASSIGVGGEKLFFGSGTQLSVL.

The rearrangement joins TRBV16 to TRBJ1-2; possibly TRBD1 for D (6 bases). V was cut by 2 bases and J by 4 bases, with 17 bases left in between. In germline, CDR1 is KGHSY, CDR2 FQNENV. The CDR3 loop spans 16 amino acids. CDR3 nucleotides: TGTGCCAGCAGCCAAACGGTCACAGGGTTGAGCTATGGCTACACCTTC. Translated: CASSQTVTGLSYGYTF.

In nucleotides, the CDR3 is TGTGCCGCCGGGTCTGTCGCCTACGAGCAGTACTTC. Translating it yields CAAGSVAYEQYF. The V and J genes are TRBV7-9 and TRBJ2-7; no clear D gene. This CDR3 comprises 12 residues. CDR1 is SEHNR, CDR2 FQNEAQ, per germline (reference sequence). The germline V and J ends were trimmed by 11 bases and 2 bases, with 13 bases remaining between them.

The table lists this clone with a few counts. The rearrangement links TRBV7-8 to TRBJ1-1; the D is unclear. V was trimmed by 3 bases and J by 5 bases, leaving 10 bases between them. This CDR3 is built from 13 residues. The germline gives CDR1 SGHVS, CDR2 FQNEAQ. CDR3 region: CASSFGEGTEAFF. The CDR3 coding sequence is TGTGCCAGCAGCTTCGGGGAGGGTACTGAAGCTTTCTTT.

The chain has TRBV7-9 and TRBJ2-3; 7 nucleotides line up with TRBD1. V trimming: 5 bases; J trimming: 2 bases; junction bases outside the gene matches: 7. The V gene's germline CDR1 is SEHNR and CDR2 FQNEAQ (reference sequence). CDR3 length equals 15 residues. CDR3 DNA sequence: TGTGCCAGCAGCCCCGGACAGGAGAACACAGATACGCAGTATTTT. Residues: CASSPGQENTDTQYF.

The rearrangement joins TRBV5-6 to TRBJ2-3; D possibly corresponds to TRBD2 (7 bases). This CDR3 spans 18 amino acids. Per germline, CDR1 SGHDT and CDR2 YYEEEE. Trimming removed 3 bases at V and 2 bases at J, with 22 bases between. The DNA of the CDR3 is TGTGCCAGCAGCTGGGTGGGGGGGCCTACCCCTCTCACAGATACGCAGTATTTT. Translated: CASSWVGGPTPLTDTQYF.

The chain joins TRBV27 to TRBJ2-3, with TRBD1 as a possible D gene (5 bases). The CDR3 has 17 residues. CDR1 and CDR2 from the germline V gene are MNHEY and SMNVEV (reference sequence). Between the trimmed V and J ends, which lost 4 bases and 7 bases, there was a span of 24 bases. The CDR3 here is CASSSIIGAATPNTQYF. The CDR3 DNA sequence: TGTGCCAGCAGTTCTATCATAGGGGCCGCTACGCCGAATACGCAGTATTTT.

The chain is built from TRBV14 and TRBJ2-1, with D unresolved. Germline values: CDR1 SGHDN, CDR2 FVKESK. This CDR3 is 12 amino acids long. Trimming left V 3 bases short and J 8 bases short, with 8 bases between. CDR3 amino acids: CASSQVMDEQFF. Written as DNA, the CDR3 is TGTGCCAGCAGCCAGGTTATGGATGAGCAGTTCTTC.